These 23 T cell receptor beta chains originate from one sample sequenced in a study of blood T cell repertoires in COVID-19. Some clones are missing from TCRdb's copy, which holds only in-frame ones; the method was immunoSEQ multiplex PCR. The data hold 90,000 to 120,000 clones, with more than 75% observed a single time. The sample taken for sequencing was peripheral blood. Receptors were obtained from a man between 60 and 75 years old with acute or convalescent COVID-19.

The chain links TRBV19 to TRBJ2-5; 10 bases are a match to TRBD1. The ends lost 2 bases at V and 2 bases at J; junction bases unmatched: 5. The length of the CDR3 is 16 residues. The germline gives CDR1 LNHDA, CDR2 SQIVND (reference sequence). The CDR3 loop is CASSIFGTGEQETQYF. The CDR3 DNA is TGTGCCAGTAGTATATTCGGGACAGGGGAGCAAGAGACCCAGTACTTC.

This rearrangement joins TRBV27 to TRBJ1-6; TRBD1 matches 8 bases. CDR1 is MNHEY and CDR2 is SMNVEV in the germline V gene (reference sequence). The CDR3 has 13 residues. V shed 5 bases, J shed 11 bases, and the junction held 5 bases outside the gene matches. CDR3 in DNA: TGTGCCAGCAGTGGGACAGGTCTCGCACCCCTCCACTTT. The encoded protein is CASSGTGLAPLHF.

The CDR3 loop reads CASSHDRGSETQYF. The CDR3 coding sequence is TGTGCCAGCTCACACGACCGAGGGAGCGAGACCCAGTACTTC. This chain joins TRBV18 and TRBJ2-5; D may be TRBD2 (5 bases). The germline V and J ends were trimmed by 4 bases and 5 bases, with 14 bases remaining between them. Germline loops: CDR1 KGHSH, CDR2 LQKENI. The CDR3 contains 14 residues. The complete variable domain, with remaining parts taken from reference TRBV18 and TRBJ2-5, reads NAGVMQNPRHLVRRRGQEARLRCSPMKGHSHVYWYRQLPEEGLKFMVYLQKENIIDESGMPKERFSAEFPKEGPSILRIQQVVRGDSAAYFCASSHDRGSETQYFGPGTRLLVL.

In its sample, this clone was seen once. This chain joins TRBV5-1 and TRBJ2-3, with D maybe TRBD2 (6 bases). V lost 6 bases, J lost 4 bases, and 12 bases lay in between. The length of the CDR3 is 13 residues. In germline, CDR1 is SGHRS, CDR2 YFSETQ. CDR3 in DNA: TGCGCCAGCAACCCGGGAGCCCCAGATACGCAGTATTTT. It encodes CASNPGAPDTQYF.

The V gene is TRBV19, the J gene TRBJ2-3, with D perhaps matching TRBD1 (5 bases). CDR1 LNHDA and CDR2 SQIVND come from the germline V gene (reference sequence). Trimming took 6 bases from V and 8 from J, leaving 18 bases between them. The CDR3 totals 14 residues. The CDR3 region has the DNA TGTGCCAGTAGCCTCGGTAGGGGCTGGGGTACGCAGTATTTT. Translating gives CASSLGRGWGTQYF.

This clone was counted a few times. The genes are TRBV19 and TRBJ1-5; 8 positions match TRBD1. The germline V gene encodes CDR1 LNHDA and CDR2 SQIVND (reference sequence). The CDR3 is 17 residues long. Trimming took 4 bases from V and 6 from J; bases not matched to a gene: 14. The CDR3 reads CASSTQRLTGAGQPQHF. The CDR3 DNA sequence: TGTGCCAGTAGTACCCAACGACTGACAGGGGCCGGTCAGCCCCAGCATTTT.

The chain links TRBV5-1 to TRBJ2-3, with 8 bases lining up with TRBD2. In germline, CDR1 is SGHRS, CDR2 YFSETQ. Trimming cost V 4 bases and J 0 bases; bases outside gene matches: 7. The CDR3 sequence is 16 residues long. Here the CDR3 reads CASSPAGGLSTDTQYF. The CDR3 nucleotides read TGCGCCAGCAGCCCGGCGGGAGGACTTAGCACAGATACGCAGTATTTT.

This chain connects TRBV29-1 to TRBJ2-3; D ambiguous. Trimming removed 6 bases at V and 3 bases at J, with 10 bases between. There are 12 residues in the CDR3. Germline CDR1 reads SQVTM; CDR2 reads ANQGSEA. The CDR3 nucleotides are TGCAGCGTCGGCGGCGTAACAGATACGCAGTATTTT. It is translated as CSVGGVTDTQYF.

Turning to this clone: One end of the junction is discordant with germline, which a read error may explain. This chain uses TRBV7-7 with TRBJ1-4; D remains ambiguous. Germline CDR1 is SSHAT and CDR2 is FNYEAQ (reference sequence). The CDR3 totals 16 residues. CDR3 residues: CASSLGFRGTNEKLFF. CDR3 nucleotides: TGTGCTAGCAGCTTAGGGTTCCGGGGAACTAATGAAAAACTGTTTTTT.

The chain has TRBV2 and TRBJ2-1; no definite D call. CDR1 is SNHLY, CDR2 FYNNEI, per germline. The CDR3 length is 13 residues. V lost 7 bases, J lost 6 bases, and 13 bases lay in between. Here the CDR3 DNA reads TGTGCCAGCAAAAGGAGCCGGATCAATGAGCAGTTCTTC. It encodes CASKRSRINEQFF.

The chain uses TRBV10-2 and TRBJ1-5; 10 bases match TRBD1. The junction had 6 bases not matched to a gene; V was cut back by 10 bases and J by 6 bases. The CDR3 is made up of 13 amino acids. Germline lookup yields CDR1 WSHSY and CDR2 SAAADI. The CDR3 nucleotides are TGCGCCACGGGACAGGGGTCCCTTCAGCCCCAGCATTTT. It translates to CATGQGSLQPQHF.

This rearrangement joins TRBV6-5 to TRBJ2-1, with 8 bases lining up with TRBD1. V shed 6 bases, J shed 5 bases, and the junction held 9 bases outside the gene matches. The CDR3 covers 15 residues. CDR1 and CDR2 from the germline V gene are MNHEY and SVGAGI. CDR3 in amino acids: CASSSPGQGNNEQFF. DNA of the CDR3: TGTGCCAGCAGCTCCCCCGGACAGGGTAACAATGAGCAGTTCTTC.

The chain is built from TRBV7-9 and TRBJ2-1, with D possibly being TRBD2 (6 bases). Trimming removed 1 base at V and 0 bases at J, with 7 bases between. Germline V gene sequence: CDR1 SEHNR, CDR2 FQNEAQ (reference sequence). The CDR3 is 15 residues long. The CDR3 coding sequence is TGTGCCAGCAGCTTAGACGGGAGCTCCTACAATGAGCAGTTCTTC. It codes for CASSLDGSSYNEQFF.

The CDR3 region is CASSSGTGGSQAGYTF. Written as DNA, the CDR3 is TGTGCCAGCAGCTCCGGGACAGGGGGGTCACAGGCGGGCTACACCTTC. The chain couples TRBV5-4 to TRBJ1-2; 11 nucleotides match TRBD1. This CDR3 has 16 residues. The germline V gene has CDR1 SGHNT and CDR2 YYREEE (reference sequence). V shed 3 bases, J shed 8 bases, and the junction held 12 bases outside the gene matches.

The chain has TRBV19 and TRBJ1-4, with TRBD1 matching over 12 bases. From germline, CDR1 is LNHDA and CDR2 SQIVND (reference sequence). This CDR3 has 15 amino acids. After removal of 5 bases from V and 7 bases from J, the junction contained 5 bases not matched to a gene. CDR3 residues: CASSPGTGGPEKLFF. CDR3 DNA: TGTGCCAGTAGTCCAGGGACAGGGGGCCCTGAAAAACTGTTTTTT.

This chain connects TRBV6-5 to TRBJ1-4; 8 nucleotides line up with TRBD1. Losses at the gene ends were 4 bases for V and 3 bases for J; bases not matched to a gene: 1. The CDR3 covers 14 residues. Germline CDR1 and CDR2: MNHEY and SVGAGI. The CDR3 loop is CASSLTGANEKLFF. The CDR3 DNA sequence: TGTGCCAGCAGTTTGACAGGGGCTAATGAAAAACTGTTTTTT.

This chain connects TRBV15 to TRBJ1-1; D remains unclear. V was shortened by 0 bases and J by 0 bases, with 11 bases between the two germline ends. The CDR3 contains 16 residues. The germline CDR1 and CDR2 sequences are LNHNV and YYDKDF (reference sequence). For the CDR3, the DNA is TGTGCCACCAGCAGAGACCCCAGAACACTGAACACTGAAGCTTTCTTT. Translating gives CATSRDPRTLNTEAFF.

Comment on this clone: Distinct nucleotide sequences in the sample also encode this CDR3. The rearrangement links TRBV29-1 to TRBJ2-7, with 11 bases matching TRBD2. Germline loops: CDR1 SQVTM, CDR2 ANQGSEA. The CDR3 is made up of 12 amino acids. Trimming cost V 6 bases and J 4 bases; bases outside gene matches: 2. The CDR3 bases are TGCAGCGTCCTAGCGGGAGGTTACGAGCAGTACTTC. Translation gives CSVLAGGYEQYF.

V is TRBV9 and J is TRBJ1-2, with D tentatively TRBD1 (5 bases). The germline V and J ends were trimmed by 2 bases and 2 bases, with 10 bases remaining between them. The length of the CDR3 is 14 residues. The germline V gene has CDR1 SGDLS and CDR2 YYNGEE. The CDR3: CASSVGRGNYGYTF. In DNA form, the CDR3 reads TGTGCCAGCAGCGTGGGGCGCGGAAACTATGGCTACACCTTC.

The table lists this clone with a count of one. The CDR3 region has the DNA TGTGCCAGCAGAGACTGGTACGAGCAGTACTTC. It codes for CASRDWYEQYF. The chain combines TRBV6-5 with TRBJ2-7; the D is unclear. Germline V CDR1 and CDR2: MNHEY, SVGAGI. The CDR3 extends over 11 amino acids. Trimming cost V 6 bases and J 4 bases, with 7 bases left between them.

The V call is TRBV4-1, the J call TRBJ2-7; D is uncertain. Germline CDR1 reads MGHRA; CDR2 reads YSYEKL. Trimming shortened V by 4 bases and J by 2 bases, and 12 bases separated the two germline ends. The CDR3 has 14 amino acids. CDR3 in amino acids: CASSRESSAYEQYF. The CDR3 DNA reads TGCGCCAGCAGCCGAGAGTCTTCAGCCTACGAGCAGTACTTC.

This clone was seen a single time. The J gene is TRBJ1-2, the V gene TRBV15; D is possibly TRBD1 (6 bases). This CDR3 is 14 amino acids long. CDR1 and CDR2 from the germline V gene are LNHNV and YYDKDF (reference sequence). V was clipped by 0 bases and J by 2 bases, with 7 bases between them. The CDR3 DNA is TGTGCCACCAGCAGAGATCAGGGGAACTATGGCTACACCTTC. This sequence encodes CATSRDQGNYGYTF.

This chain joins TRBV6-5 and TRBJ1-4; 7 bases are shared with TRBD1. Trimming at V came to 8 bases and at J to 0 bases, leaving 3 bases not matched to a gene. This CDR3 spans 14 amino acids. CDR1 and CDR2 (germline): MNHEY, SVGAGI. DNA of the CDR3: TGTGCCAGCCGGGACAGTGCAACTAATGAAAAACTGTTTTTT. Its protein is CASRDSATNEKLFF.